Detailed here is one T cell receptor beta chain. Its target antigen remains unknown. The record has no base qualities; no much larger clone is one base away. These data originate in a study of cytomegalovirus exposure and HLA in healthy donors (TCRdb year 2017). Context from the whole study: According to an earlier analysis of several hundred of the donors, 150 million to 200 million T cells yielded 100 million or so unique TCR beta sequences and approximately 300 Gb of sequence data. Approximately 310 gigabases of sequencing data and tens of millions of unique TCR sequences were included in an early release covering about 620 HLA-typed donors. Of the roughly 400 genotyped donors, less than 85% were placed in the genetic ancestry cluster associated with self-reported Caucasian donors. The study was designed to test whether signatures of past pathogen exposure could be identified by cataloging public T cell receptors. The study used immunosequencing to profile the T cell repertoires of more than 650 subjects and linked those repertoires to cytomegalovirus serostatus. Besides the first cohort of roughly 660 subjects, a separate validation cohort made up of around 120 different subjects was used. To predict cytomegalovirus infection status, the study combined high-throughput TCR immunosequencing, statistical association of individual TCRs with disease status, and machine learning. A later analysis re-examined previously published TCR beta repertoires from more than 650 donors and added high-resolution HLA genotyping to investigate patterns of TCR occurrence. Rather than using new phenotypic data, the later analysis identified candidate immune exposures from TCR beta sequences and from how often those sequences occurred across donors. An earlier analysis of some 500 of the donors applied high-throughput TCR beta sequencing to assess whether each TCR beta V gene segment acted as functional or pseudogenic. Donor age, sex, ethnicity and CMV serostatus were compiled alongside the repertoire data. A later genetic analysis took genome-wide SNP genotypes for about three fifths of the roughly 700 donors and used that subset as a discovery cohort. All discovery cohort repertoires had been generated using a single sequencing platform. Class I and class II HLA loci were covered by the typing at four-digit resolution. Typing coverage varied by locus: roughly 629-640 donors for A, B, C, DRB1 and DQB1; roughly 520 for DQA1; more than 600 for DPA1; roughly 450 for DPB1. Because of strong linkage in the cohort, roughly five DR-DQ haplotypes were treated as single units for association and clustering. Among about 400 genotyped donors of the cohort, an average of around 240,000 unique TCR beta nucleotide sequences was sequenced per donor, of which about 19% were non-productive. Overall results and qualifications from the work: According to the authors, the approach could potentially be generalized to other disease states and immunological phenotypes. Assigning TCR associations to individual alleles was difficult when HLA alleles, especially DR and DQ, strongly co-occurred. For the cohort, immune exposure information was limited to CMV serostatus. Presence/absence analyses assumed roughly uniform sequencing depth across donors, an assumption that may not hold. The earlier analysis of approximately 590 of the donors excluded fewer than 20 rarely observed V segments, including chromosome 9 orphons, because counts were too low. Across donors, most TCR sequences were observed very rarely, whereas some public TCRs were present in many individuals. Because the 87-base-pair reads could not distinguish some IMGT-functional V segments, including TRBV6-2 and TRBV6-3, those segments were excluded. Several of the top co-occurrence clusters appeared to be linked to parvovirus B19, influenza, CMV and Epstein-Barr virus, according to a later analysis. In this cohort, only TCR beta chains were sequenced, and detectable features were limited by the absence of alpha or paired-chain data. A cluster of highly shared sequence variants was judged likely to be a technical artifact of the sequencing pipeline. According to a later analysis, most CMV-associated TCR beta chains appeared to be HLA-restricted, and the HLA associations seemed to be driven largely by CMV exposure. A further reported finding was that TCR beta sequences accurately predicted the HLA-A and HLA-B alleles for most subjects in the first cohort. A later genetic analysis associated a missense DCLRE1C variant with V-gene and J-gene trimming of TCR beta chains, and an independent cohort replicated the association. The classifier was reported to diagnose cytomegalovirus status with high specificity and sensitivity in both the original and validation cohorts. According to a later analysis, TCR association rates differed among HLA loci, with DRB1 alleles showing the most associated TCRs and HLA-C alleles showing the fewest. Correlated functional status among segregating V segments might be attributable to linkage disequilibrium, but an unknown experimental factor could not be ruled out. A later analysis found that HLA-associated TCR beta chains were more clonally expanded and had lower generation probabilities than equally common non-associated chains. In a later genetic analysis, fewer N-insertions in productive TCRs were reported among donors in an Asian-associated ancestry cluster than the roughly 700-donor mean. Three of the identified cytomegalovirus-associated TCR beta chains were confirmed in vitro to be specific for cytomegalovirus antigens. In the study, approximately 150 TCR beta chains were listed as associated with cytomegalovirus. Specific HLA alleles were associated with more than 15,000 TCR beta sequences at a false discovery rate of 0.05 in a later analysis. HLA typing was unavailable for some donors at each locus, so association tests used only the typed subset. In an earlier analysis of around 600 of the donors, most TCR beta V segments appeared in productive rearrangements about 90% or about 30% of the time, broadly matching IMGT annotations.

Library preparation employed the immunoSEQ multiplex PCR assay. For the multiplex PCR, a mixture combining 60 forward primers for TCR Vbeta segments and 13 reverse primers for TCR Jbeta segments was used. Amplification of the CDR3 region of rearranged TCR beta genes was performed with a multiplex PCR assay on genomic DNA. The amplified TCR beta libraries were sequenced on the Illumina HiSeq System as 87-base-pair reads. Per the original workflow: In a later analysis, some 80 million unique TCR beta chains were counted across the roughly 610 repertoires, and roughly 11 million of these chains were shared by at least two donors. To remove PCR and sequencing errors, raw reads were error-corrected and collapsed into unique sequences using a nearest-neighbor algorithm that merged closely related sequences. V, D and J gene segments were assigned by aligning CDR3 sequences to IMGT reference sequences. Each retained sequence needed at least a six-nucleotide match to both a V gene segment and a J gene segment. Rearrangements were called productive when the CDR3 lacked stop codons and stayed in frame with V and J; all others were non-productive. Following IMGT convention, CDR3 was defined as the stretch from the second conserved V-encoded cysteine to the conserved J-encoded phenylalanine. The earlier analysis of 500 to 750 of the donors excluded any sequence lacking an unambiguous match to a single V gene segment. In an earlier analysis of several hundred of the donors, V segments were called functional above 56.7% productive rearrangements and were called segregating when the between-donor standard deviation exceeded 5%. A statistical classification framework was developed to diagnose cytomegalovirus status using the catalog of TCR beta chain sequences. V and J gene assignment, in a later analysis, came from comparing TCR nucleotide sequences with IMGT/GENE-DB human TR gene sequences. In a later analysis, CDR3 sequences and most-parsimonious VDJ recombination scenarios were assigned using the TCRdist pipeline. In a later analysis, every TCR beta chain was defined by the combination of its CDR3 amino acid sequence and its V-gene family, and reads without a unique V-gene family were dropped. To address suspected cross-contamination and a sequencing artifact, a later analysis removed 592 highly shared, low-generation-probability nucleotide sequences. In a later analysis, a clonal expansion index was calculated for each public chain from normalized within-repertoire ranks of inferred template counts. A later analysis computed generation probabilities with a VDJ recombination model fitted to out-of-frame rearrangements, and checked the results against IGoR. Hypergeometric tests were used in a later analysis to score TCR-TCR, TCR-HLA and TCR-CMV co-occurrence, with a repertoire-size bias correction applied to the TCR pairs. A later analysis estimated false discovery rates by permuting HLA or CMV assignments 20 times. In a later analysis, co-occurring TCRs were grouped using DBSCAN, and TCRdist sequence similarity was added for clustering within HLA-allele-positive subsets. Repertoires with fewer than 30,000 or more than 120,000 public chains were left out of co-occurrence clustering, as were four to six repertoires with anomalous nucleotide sharing. TCRdb re-hosts the immuneACCESS table, in-frame sequences only. Its copies lack some clones; in the studies checked, an unresolved V gene accounts for under half of them, and the cause for the rest is not known. Clone size and the V and J calls come from that table; the DNA yielded D and trimming. Present in this sample are tens of thousands of clones, about 81% of which were seen just once. Of the sample, approximately 8.9% is held by the ten largest clones.

The cohort consisted of 666 healthy bone marrow donors. Cohort members were all nominally healthy when sampled, although unrecorded immune exposures were likely present. The donor tested CMV seropositive and was one of the 289 seropositive cohort members. Every donor gave a peripheral blood sample, and the peripheral blood mononuclear cells from that sample were used for TCR beta sequencing. Genomic DNA was extracted from the blood cell samples with the Qiagen DNeasy Blood Extraction Kit. From V the trimming removes 5 bases and from J it removes 3 bases, while the gene matches leave 4 bases of the junction unaccounted for. The germline V gene encodes CDR1 SGHTA and CDR2 FQGNSA. Spanning cysteine to phenylalanine, the CDR3 consists of 15 amino acids. CDR3 DNA is the only sequence kept; it has 45 bases, read in frame from the first base.

The receptor was derived from a woman aged 40 to 49 in good health and CMV-seropositive. Specimen: PBMCs. This sequence uses TRBV7-2 and TRBJ2-5; TRBD2 agrees with 12 junctional bases. The CDR3 is CASSVSSGGEETQYF. In nucleotide form, the sequence is TGTGCCAGCAGCGTGTCTAGCGGGGGGGAAGAGACCCAGTACTTC.